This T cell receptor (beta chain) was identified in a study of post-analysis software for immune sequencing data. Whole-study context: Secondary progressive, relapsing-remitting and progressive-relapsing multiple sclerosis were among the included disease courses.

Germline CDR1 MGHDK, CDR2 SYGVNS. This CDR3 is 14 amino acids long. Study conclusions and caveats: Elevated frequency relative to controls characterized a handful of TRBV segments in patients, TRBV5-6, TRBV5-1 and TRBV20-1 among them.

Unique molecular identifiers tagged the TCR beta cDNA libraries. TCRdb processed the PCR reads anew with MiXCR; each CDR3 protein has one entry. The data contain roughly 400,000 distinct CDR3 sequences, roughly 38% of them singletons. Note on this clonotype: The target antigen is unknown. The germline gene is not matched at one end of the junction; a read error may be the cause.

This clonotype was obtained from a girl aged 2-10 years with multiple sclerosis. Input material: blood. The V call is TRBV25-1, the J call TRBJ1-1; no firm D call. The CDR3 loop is CANSDGGIDTEAFF. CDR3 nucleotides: TGTGCCAACAGTGACGGTGGAATTGACACTGAAGCTTTCTTT.